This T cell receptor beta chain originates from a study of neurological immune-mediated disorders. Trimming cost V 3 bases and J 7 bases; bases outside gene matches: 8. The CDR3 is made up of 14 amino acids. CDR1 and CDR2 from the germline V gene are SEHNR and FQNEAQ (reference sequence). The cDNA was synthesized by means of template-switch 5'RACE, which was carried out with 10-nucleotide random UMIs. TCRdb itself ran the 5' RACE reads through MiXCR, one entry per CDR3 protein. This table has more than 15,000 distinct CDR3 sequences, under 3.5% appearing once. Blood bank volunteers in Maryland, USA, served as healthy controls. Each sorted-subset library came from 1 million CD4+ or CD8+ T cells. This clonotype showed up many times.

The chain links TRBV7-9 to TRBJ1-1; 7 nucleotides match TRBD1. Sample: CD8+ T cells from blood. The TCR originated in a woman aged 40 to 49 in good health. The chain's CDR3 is CASSFDRETLEAFF. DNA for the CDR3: TGTGCCAGCAGCTTCGACAGGGAGACGCTTGAAGCTTTCTTT.